The 28 T cell receptor beta chains reported below all come from one sample, sequenced in a study of cytotoxic CD8 clonotypes in ibrutinib-treated CLL (dated by TCRdb to about 2021). Library generation was performed with the immunoSEQ multiplex PCR assay. TCRdb's version of the immuneACCESS table is confined to in-frame rearrangements and falls short of the full clone set. An unresolved V gene accounts for under half of the shortfall where checked; the remainder is of unknown origin. This sample holds 25,000 to 30,000 clones; about three quarters were observed only once. The leading ten clones occupy 45% to 65% of the sample. The specimen was PBMCs, collected after 36 months of ibrutinib treatment. These TCRs come from a human donor with chronic lymphocytic leukemia.

The chain links TRBV27 to TRBJ1-6, with a tentative D call TRBD1 (5 bases). CDR3 length: 14 residues. Per the germline V gene, CDR1 is MNHEY and CDR2 is SMNVEV (reference sequence). Trimming took off 8 bases at V and 2 bases at J, with 10 bases between the two ends. As DNA, the CDR3 is TGTGCCAGCGCAACAGGAACCTATAATTCACCCCTCCACTTT. This encodes CASATGTYNSPLHF.

The chain couples TRBV13 to TRBJ1-1; D perhaps matches TRBD1 (6 bases). The CDR3 has 14 residues. V was clipped by 4 bases and J by 6 bases, with 15 bases between them. Germline loops: CDR1 PRHDT, CDR2 FYEKMQ (reference sequence). The CDR3 here is CASSSSWGGPEAFF. CDR3 nucleotides: TGTGCCAGCAGCTCCTCGTGGGGGGGCCCTGAAGCTTTCTTT.

The V gene is TRBV6-5, the J gene TRBJ2-7, with a tentative D call TRBD1 (5 bases). Germline V CDR1 and CDR2: MNHEY, SVGAGI. The germline V and J ends were trimmed by 6 bases and 1 base, with 10 bases remaining between them. The CDR3 sequence is 13 residues long. The CDR3 bases are TGTGCCAGCAGCACGACAGTGTCCTACGAGCAGTACTTC. As protein: CASSTTVSYEQYF.

V usage is TRBV6-6 and J usage is TRBJ1-6; weak D call: TRBD1 (6 bases). Trimming removed 5 bases at V and 7 bases at J, with 18 bases between. The CDR3 consists of 16 residues. Germline V gene sequence: CDR1 MNHNY, CDR2 SVGAGI (reference sequence). The CDR3 loop is CASSRLTGGKNSPLHF. CDR3 nucleotide sequence: TGTGCCAGCAGTCGCCTGACAGGTGGAAAAAATTCACCCCTCCACTTT.

This rearrangement joins TRBV19 to TRBJ1-2; maybe TRBD1 (5 bases). Germline V gene data show CDR1 as LNHDA and CDR2 as SQIVND (reference sequence). The CDR3 is 15 residues long. The V gene lost 7 bases and the J gene lost 3 bases, with 18 bases spanning the gap. The CDR3 DNA sequence: TGTGCCAGTATGGGGCCCGGGAGTGTAGACTATGGCTACACCTTC. Encoded protein: CASMGPGSVDYGYTF.

The chain has TRBV15 and TRBJ1-1; D gene ambiguous. The CDR3 has 15 residues. Trimming removed 0 bases at V and 2 bases at J, with 10 bases between. CDR1 is LNHNV and CDR2 is YYDKDF in the germline V gene (reference sequence). CDR3: CATSRDRRLNTEAFF. CDR3 bases: TGTGCCACCAGCAGAGATCGGCGGTTAAACACTGAAGCTTTCTTT.

J is TRBJ2-3 and V is TRBV7-2; D is possibly TRBD1 (5 bases). V lost 5 bases and J lost 4, with 13 bases in between. The CDR3 loop spans 14 amino acids. Per germline, CDR1 SGHTA and CDR2 FQGNSA. The CDR3 loop reads CASSLQGQADTQYF. In DNA, the CDR3 is TGTGCCAGCAGCCTTCAGGGTCAGGCAGATACGCAGTATTTT.

The chain links TRBV7-6 to TRBJ2-5; unclear D gene. This CDR3 is built from 15 residues. The germline gives CDR1 SGHVS, CDR2 FNYEAQ. Deletions cut 0 bases from V and 4 bases from J, with 12 bases between. The DNA of the CDR3 is TGTGCCAGCAGCTTAGCTACAGTGAAGGGAGAGACCCAGTACTTC. As protein: CASSLATVKGETQYF.

This clone turned up a few times. This chain connects TRBV6-5 to TRBJ1-1, with D tentatively TRBD1 (5 bases). The CDR3 sequence is 14 residues long. The V and J ends lost 0 bases and 7 bases respectively, with 12 bases between them. Germline CDR1 MNHEY, CDR2 SVGAGI. The CDR3 loop reads CASSYSPGADEAFF. Here the CDR3 DNA reads TGTGCCAGCAGTTACTCTCCTGGGGCAGATGAAGCTTTCTTT.

V and J are TRBV6-5 and TRBJ1-2; the D gene is possibly TRBD1 (5 bases). This CDR3 is built from 15 residues. Germline assignment: CDR1 MNHEY and CDR2 SVGAGI. Trimming left V 2 bases short and J 6 bases short, with 16 bases between. The CDR3: CASSYPGLRGNGYTF. In DNA, the CDR3 is TGTGCCAGCAGTTACCCGGGACTCCGGGGGAATGGCTACACCTTC.

The chain employs TRBV7-9 and TRBJ2-1, with a weak D call TRBD1 (7 bases). This CDR3 contains 16 residues. Trimming cost V 3 bases and J 3 bases, with 15 bases left between them. The germline V gene encodes CDR1 SEHNR and CDR2 FQNEAQ (reference sequence). The CDR3 nucleotides are TGTGCCAGCAGCTTTCCGCGGGACAGCTACTACAATGAGCAGTTCTTC. Amino acids: CASSFPRDSYYNEQFF.

This clone has a handful of counts. The rearrangement uses TRBV6-1 and TRBJ2-3; tentative D call: TRBD2 (7 bases). Germline V gene sequence: CDR1 MNHNS, CDR2 SASEGT. Trimming took off 4 bases at V and 4 bases at J, with 18 bases between the two ends. This CDR3 comprises 16 residues. CDR3 nucleotide sequence: TGTGCCAGCAGTGTTGTCCCCGGGGGGCCCGCAGATACGCAGTATTTT. This sequence encodes CASSVVPGGPADTQYF.

The V and J genes are TRBV7-9 and TRBJ1-2; a possible D gene is TRBD1 (5 bases). Between the trimmed V and J ends, which lost 1 base and 5 bases, there was a span of 14 bases. CDR3 length: 15 residues. Germline V gives CDR1 SEHNR, CDR2 FQNEAQ (reference sequence). The CDR3, as DNA: TGTGCCAGCAGCTTAGGAGTCAGGGACGAGTATGGCTACACCTTC. Translation: CASSLGVRDEYGYTF.

The chain has TRBV10-1 and TRBJ2-1; 10 nucleotides align to TRBD2. Per germline, CDR1 WNHNN and CDR2 SYGVQD (reference sequence). The CDR3 has 16 residues. The J segment lost 4 bases and the V segment lost 3 bases, leaving 6 bases of the junction unmatched. CDR3 nucleotides: TGCGCCAGCAGTGACCCGGGGACTAGCGCGTACAATGAGCAGTTCTTC. Protein product: CASSDPGTSAYNEQFF.

The chain carries TRBV2 and TRBJ1-1, with 7 bases lining up with TRBD1. Losses at the gene ends were 10 bases for V and 7 bases for J; bases not matched to a gene: 9. Germline V gives CDR1 SNHLY, CDR2 FYNNEI. This CDR3 region has 12 residues. CDR3 DNA sequence: TGTGCCACGACGGGCAGGGGGAATGAAGCTTTCTTT. Its protein is CATTGRGNEAFF.

J is TRBJ2-4 and V is TRBV5-8; D not resolved. V lost 0 bases to trimming and J lost 1 base, with 8 bases between them. Per germline, CDR1 SGHTS and CDR2 YDEGEE. CDR3 length: 15 residues. For the CDR3, the DNA is TGTGCCAGCAGCTTGGCCCCGGGCGCCAAAAACATTCAGTACTTC. It yields the protein CASSLAPGAKNIQYF.

The chain couples TRBV6-5 to TRBJ1-1; D remains ambiguous. The CDR3 is made up of 13 amino acids. V was trimmed by 2 bases and J by 2 bases, leaving 6 bases between them. From germline, CDR1 is MNHEY and CDR2 SVGAGI. CDR3 DNA: TGTGCCAGCAGTTACCTGGGAAACACTGAAGCTTTCTTT. Translated: CASSYLGNTEAFF.

The genes are TRBV9 and TRBJ2-7, with D uncertain. CDR1 is SGDLS, CDR2 YYNGEE, per germline. CDR3 length: 14 residues. The V end lost 0 bases, the J end lost 0 bases, and 7 bases lay between the germline ends. CDR3 region: CASSVGGSSYEQYF. In nucleotides, the CDR3 is TGTGCCAGCAGCGTAGGTGGTAGCTCCTACGAGCAGTACTTC.

V and J are TRBV25-1 and TRBJ2-7; 11 positions match TRBD1. Per germline, CDR1 MGHDK and CDR2 SYGVNS. The CDR3 runs to 14 residues. V trimming: 5 bases; J trimming: 3 bases; junction bases outside the gene matches: 3. The CDR3 region is CASSPGQGVYEQYF. The CDR3 nucleotides are TGTGCCAGCAGTCCGGGACAGGGGGTCTACGAGCAGTACTTC.

The chain uses TRBV19 and TRBJ2-7; tentatively, D is TRBD2 (5 bases). Germline CDR1 LNHDA, CDR2 SQIVND (reference sequence). V lost 5 bases to trimming and J lost 2 bases, with 10 bases between them. This CDR3 contains 13 residues. In nucleotides, the CDR3 is TGTGCCAGTAGTCTGGCCGGGGCCTACGAGCAGTACTTC. It codes for CASSLAGAYEQYF.

This sequence joins TRBV10-1 and TRBJ2-3; tentatively, D is TRBD2 (6 bases). CDR3 length equals 15 residues. V lost 2 bases and J 6 bases, leaving 15 bases between the germline ends. Germline values: CDR1 WNHNN, CDR2 SYGVQD (reference sequence). The CDR3 loop reads CASSEALVEGDTQYF. In DNA, the CDR3 is TGCGCCAGCAGTGAGGCACTAGTGGAGGGGGATACGCAGTATTTT.

This chain links TRBV6-5 with TRBJ2-3; TRBD1 aligns across 11 bases. The V gene end was trimmed by 6 bases and the J gene end by 4 bases; junction bases not matched to a gene: 3. CDR1 and CDR2 (germline): MNHEY, SVGAGI. The CDR3 totals 14 residues. The CDR3 reads CASRDRGQADTQYF. The CDR3 nucleotides read TGTGCCAGCAGGGACAGGGGGCAGGCAGATACGCAGTATTTT.

This chain uses TRBV10-3 with TRBJ2-7; D remains ambiguous. Germline-derived CDR1 and CDR2 are ENHRY and SYGVKD. The CDR3 extends over 13 amino acids. Deletions cut 3 bases from V and 3 bases from J, with 9 bases between. The CDR3 bases are TGTGCCATCAGTGACCATTCGGGCTACGAGCAGTACTTC. Translating it yields CAISDHSGYEQYF.

This chain uses TRBV19 with TRBJ1-5, with TRBD1 matching over 9 bases. The CDR3 has 17 residues. The ends lost 3 bases at V and 0 bases at J; junction bases unmatched: 6. Per germline, CDR1 LNHDA and CDR2 SQIVND (reference sequence). In DNA form, the CDR3 reads TGTGCCAGTAGTATCCTCGGGACAGGGAATAGCAATCAGCCCCAGCATTTT. Protein product: CASSILGTGNSNQPQHF.

CDR3 sequence reads: CASSQVLANYGYTF. DNA for the CDR3: TGCGCCAGCAGCCAAGTCTTAGCTAACTATGGCTACACCTTC. This sequence joins TRBV4-3 and TRBJ1-2; D not resolved. This CDR3 comprises 14 residues. Trimming left V 1 base short and J 0 bases short, with 6 bases between. CDR1 and CDR2 from the germline V gene are LGHNA and YSLEER.

The V gene is TRBV13, the J gene TRBJ2-5, with D possibly matching TRBD1 (6 bases). Germline CDR1 PRHDT, CDR2 FYEKMQ (reference sequence). This CDR3 is built from 16 residues. V was pared by 2 bases and J by 2 bases, with 15 bases between. The CDR3 nucleotides are TGTGCCAGCAGCTTACCGGGACATATGACTCAAGAGACCCAGTACTTC. It yields the protein CASSLPGHMTQETQYF.

The sample holds a few counts of this clone. The V and J genes are TRBV5-4 and TRBJ2-7; D is possibly TRBD1 or TRBD2 (5 bases each). Germline-derived CDR1 and CDR2 are SGHNT and YYREEE (reference sequence). The V end lost 0 bases, the J end lost 3 bases, and 10 bases lay between the germline ends. The CDR3 length is 14 residues. The CDR3 is CASSLVRDGYEQYF. The DNA of the CDR3 is TGTGCCAGCAGCTTGGTACGGGACGGCTACGAGCAGTACTTC.

This chain links TRBV10-3 with TRBJ2-7; 8 bases align to TRBD1. Looked up from germline, CDR1 is ENHRY and CDR2 is SYGVKD. The CDR3 runs 13 residues. J gave up 0 bases and V 10 bases, and 5 bases lay outside the gene matches. CDR3 residues: CATGQGLSYEQYF. DNA for the CDR3: TGTGCCACCGGACAGGGCCTCTCCTACGAGCAGTACTTC.